The 15 T cell receptor beta chains listed next were all sequenced from one sample in a study of identical twins. TCRdb used MiXCR to reprocess the 5' RACE reads, holding one entry per CDR3 protein. The data contain 1.5 million or so distinct CDR3 sequences, 32% of them singletons. The sample consisted of cord blood. Receptors were obtained from a newborn girl in good health.

CDR3 loop: CASSLTLGELFF. CDR3 DNA: TGTGCCAGCAGCCTTACCCTCGGGGAGCTGTTTTTT. The chain carries TRBV6-6 and TRBJ2-2, with D unresolved. V lost 6 bases, J lost 7 bases, and 9 bases lay in between. CDR3 length: 12 residues. CDR1 is MNHNY, CDR2 SVGAGI, per germline (reference sequence).

Only a few counts were recorded for this clonotype. The chain carries TRBV9 and TRBJ2-3, with 7 nucleotides matching TRBD2. The germline CDR1 and CDR2 sequences are SGDLS and YYNGEE. The CDR3 is 15 residues long. V trimming: 0 bases; J trimming: 5 bases; junction bases outside the gene matches: 6. The CDR3 region has the DNA TGTGCCAGCAGCGTAGCACCTAGCGGTGAAGATACGCAGTATTTT. Its translation: CASSVAPSGEDTQYF.

This clonotype came up a few times. The chain recombines TRBV2 with TRBJ2-7; D could derive from TRBD1 or TRBD2 (7 bases each). Germline CDR1 reads SNHLY; CDR2 reads FYNNEI. V lost 6 bases and J lost 5, with 17 bases in between. The CDR3 totals 14 residues. The CDR3 reads CASRRSGGDNEQYF. CDR3 nucleotides: TGTGCCAGCAGACGTTCAGGGGGGGACAACGAGCAGTACTTC.

This clonotype appeared many times. This rearrangement joins TRBV2 to TRBJ2-1, with D hard to call. This CDR3 spans 12 amino acids. Germline V gene data show CDR1 as SNHLY and CDR2 as FYNNEI. Trimming stripped 7 bases from V and 4 bases from J, with 8 bases between. The chain's CDR3 is CASKATYNEQFF. The CDR3 DNA is TGTGCCAGCAAGGCGACGTACAATGAGCAGTTCTTC.

The V gene is TRBV28, the J gene TRBJ2-5, with 7 bases aligning to TRBD1. The CDR3 has 15 residues. Germline V gene lookup returns CDR1 MDHEN and CDR2 SYDVKM. V lost 4 bases, J lost 2 bases, and 7 bases stayed unmatched. CDR3 bases: TGTGCCAGCAGTTCCCCCGGGACAGTACAAGAGACCCAGTACTTC. Protein sequence: CASSSPGTVQETQYF. The complete variable domain, with remaining parts taken from reference TRBV28 and TRBJ2-5, reads DVKVTQSSRYLVKRTGEKVFLECVQDMDHENMFWYRQDPGLGLRLIYFSYDVKMKEKGDIPEGYSVSREKKERFSLILESASTNQTSMYLCASSSPGTVQETQYFGPGTRLLVL.

The V and J genes are TRBV27 and TRBJ2-1; 7 bases line up with TRBD2. This CDR3 is built from 13 residues. Losses at the gene ends were 3 bases for V and 13 bases for J; bases not matched to a gene: 9. Germline CDR1 is MNHEY and CDR2 is SMNVEV (reference sequence). CDR3 sequence reads: CASSLTSTETQFF. CDR3 coding DNA: TGTGCCAGCAGTTTGACTAGCACCGAGACCCAGTTCTTC.

This clonotype was seen a handful of times. The rearrangement links TRBV4-1 to TRBJ2-7; no clear D gene. Trimming took off 0 bases at V and 2 bases at J, with 14 bases between the two ends. From germline, CDR1 is MGHRA and CDR2 YSYEKL. CDR3 length: 16 residues. The CDR3 sequence: CASSQEFSAPPYEQYF. DNA of the CDR3: TGCGCCAGCAGCCAAGAGTTCAGCGCACCGCCCTACGAGCAGTACTTC.

This sequence joins TRBV9 and TRBJ2-1, with TRBD1 matching 9 bases. Looked up from germline, CDR1 is SGDLS and CDR2 is YYNGEE. CDR3 length: 16 amino acids. V lost 0 bases and J lost 3; bases outside the gene matches: 4. The CDR3 sequence is CASSVGQGVLYNEQFF. CDR3 sequence (DNA): TGTGCCAGCAGCGTAGGACAGGGGGTTCTCTACAATGAGCAGTTCTTC.

The V gene is TRBV9, the J gene TRBJ1-1; D is perhaps TRBD1 (5 bases). Germline assignment: CDR1 SGDLS and CDR2 YYNGEE. Deletions cut 3 bases from V and 11 bases from J, with 14 bases between. The CDR3 sequence is 12 residues long. CDR3 loop: CASSATRGEAFF. CDR3 bases: TGTGCCAGCAGCGCCACAAGGGGAGAGGCTTTCTTT.

This clonotype has more than one count but fewer than ten. The CDR3 loop is CASSPHAEQFF. CDR3 in DNA: TGTGCCAGCAGCCCGCACGCTGAGCAGTTCTTC. The chain recombines TRBV7-2 with TRBJ2-1; D call uncertain. Per the germline V gene, CDR1 is SGHTA and CDR2 is FQGNSA. The V and J ends lost 5 bases and 9 bases respectively, with 8 bases between them. The CDR3 has 11 residues. The full variable domain, with the rest looked up from reference TRBV7-2 and TRBJ2-1, is GAGVSQSPSNKVTEKGKDVELRCDPISGHTALYWYRQSLGQGLEFLIYFQGNSAPDKSGLPSDRFSAERTGGSVSTLTIQRTQQEDSAVYLCASSPHAEQFFGPGTRLTVL.

V gene TRBV20-1 combines with J gene TRBJ1-1; D may be TRBD1 (5 bases). Germline CDR1 is DFQATT and CDR2 is SNEGSKA (reference sequence). V was cut by 3 bases and J by 3 bases, with 14 bases left in between. CDR3 size: 14 residues. The CDR3 reads CSASGYRWDTEAFF. The CDR3 region has the DNA TGCAGTGCTAGTGGGTACAGGTGGGACACTGAAGCTTTCTTT.

This clonotype was seen ten or more times. This sequence joins TRBV5-1 and TRBJ2-3, with D hard to call. From germline, CDR1 is SGHRS and CDR2 YFSETQ. V was pared by 5 bases and J by 1 base, with 5 bases between. The CDR3 spans 12 residues. CDR3: CASRTRTDTQYF. CDR3 nucleotide sequence: TGCGCCAGCAGAACTCGCACAGATACGCAGTATTTT.

The rearrangement joins TRBV25-1 to TRBJ2-1; tentatively, D is TRBD1 (6 bases). This CDR3 region has 15 residues. Trimming took 5 bases from V and 8 from J, leaving 19 bases between them. Per germline, CDR1 MGHDK and CDR2 SYGVNS. The CDR3 is CASSRDTVPNHEQFF. CDR3 bases: TGTGCCAGCAGTCGGGACACCGTCCCCAATCATGAGCAGTTCTTC.

Note on this clonotype: A read error is possible here, since a much larger clone lies one base away. The chain couples TRBV3-1 to TRBJ2-5; perhaps TRBD2 as D (5 bases). The end of the DNA is better explained by TRBJ2-7, so the J call may be wrong. The CDR3 length is 15 residues. Germline CDR1 LGHDT, CDR2 YNNKEL (reference sequence). For the CDR3, the DNA is TGTTCCAGCAGCCAAGTCGGAGGAGCTTATGACGAGCAGTACTTC. It codes for CSSSQVGGAYDEQYF.

This clonotype was recorded a few times. This sequence joins TRBV29-1 and TRBJ1-2; possibly TRBD1 for D (5 bases). CDR1 SQVTM and CDR2 ANQGSEA come from the germline V gene. V dropped 4 bases and J dropped 7 bases, with 19 bases sitting between them. The length of the CDR3 is 14 residues. CDR3 amino acids: CSVGVARVRFGYTF. The CDR3 region has the DNA TGCAGCGTTGGAGTAGCCAGGGTCCGTTTTGGCTACACCTTC.